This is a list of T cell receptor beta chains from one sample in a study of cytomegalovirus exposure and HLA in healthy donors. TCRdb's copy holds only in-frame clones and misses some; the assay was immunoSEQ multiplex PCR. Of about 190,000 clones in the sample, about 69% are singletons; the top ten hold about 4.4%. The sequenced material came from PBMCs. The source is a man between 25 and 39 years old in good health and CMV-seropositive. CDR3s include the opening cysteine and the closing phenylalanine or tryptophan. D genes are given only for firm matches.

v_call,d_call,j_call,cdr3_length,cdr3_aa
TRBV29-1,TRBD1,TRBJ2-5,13,CSARGTGQETQYF
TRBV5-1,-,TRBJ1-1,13,CASSAQLNTEAFF
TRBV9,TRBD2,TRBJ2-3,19,CASSVGKRGSGDLLDTQYF
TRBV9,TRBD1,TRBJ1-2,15,CASSVTGTGDYGYTF
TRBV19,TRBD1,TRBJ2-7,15,CASSTDRGGSYEQYF
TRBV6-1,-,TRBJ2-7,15,CASGTPGDYSYEQYF
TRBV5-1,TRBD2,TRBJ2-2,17,CASSQGSGGRNTGELFF
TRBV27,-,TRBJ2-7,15,CASSSPTFSSYEQYF
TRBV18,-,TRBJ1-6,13,CASSNRVSSPLHF
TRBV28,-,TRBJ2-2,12,CASSRRDLELFF
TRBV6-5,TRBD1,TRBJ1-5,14,CASSYGTGAGAQHF
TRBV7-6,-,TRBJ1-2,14,CASSQRQGGDGYTF
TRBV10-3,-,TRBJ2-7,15,CAISEGSRGAYEQYF
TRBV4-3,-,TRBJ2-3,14,CASSPGGETDTQYF
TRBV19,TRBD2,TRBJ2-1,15,CASRTSGRSYNEQFF
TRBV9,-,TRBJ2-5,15,CASSASLGRQETQYF
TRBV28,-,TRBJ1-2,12,CASSSSRYGYTF
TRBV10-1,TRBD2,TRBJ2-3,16,CASGGWTSLSTDTQYF
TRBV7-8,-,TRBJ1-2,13,CASSLRYYYGYTF
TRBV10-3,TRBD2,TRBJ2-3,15,CAISGLAGDTDTQYF
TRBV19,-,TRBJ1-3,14,CASKGSGALYTIYF
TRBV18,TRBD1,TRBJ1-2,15,CASSPEQGANYGYTF
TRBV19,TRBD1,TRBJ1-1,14,CASSIGTGNTEAFF
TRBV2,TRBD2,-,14,CASSPGLAGVEQYF
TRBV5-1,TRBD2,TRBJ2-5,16,CASGRLAGGSQETQYF
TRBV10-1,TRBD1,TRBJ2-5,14,CATLYRGRRETQYF
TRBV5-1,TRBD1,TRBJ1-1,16,CASSLRQGARNTEAFF
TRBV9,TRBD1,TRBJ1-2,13,CASSVDGGQGHTF
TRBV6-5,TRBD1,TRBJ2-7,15,CASSRLQGAIYEQYF